This T cell receptor (beta chain) is from a study of blood T cells in healthy people across ages. Overall study results and limits: Strong correlation was found linking TCR beta diversity to naive T cell percentage.

It was with a sample-barcoded 5' primer and a J-beta primer mix that a second PCR of roughly 7 to 12 cycles was run. Every sample gave at least 2.5 million paired-end reads containing CDR3. One entry per CDR3 protein, called by TCRdb with MiXCR from the 5' RACE reads. The profile shows more than 1 million distinct CDR3 sequences, under 45% of them singletons. The germline CDR1 and CDR2 sequences are DFQATT and SNEGSKA (reference sequence). Trimming took off 3 bases at V and 5 bases at J, with 22 bases between the two ends. The CDR3 extends over 16 amino acids. Points on this clonotype: Antigen unknown.

The sequence was obtained from a woman aged 60-75 years in good health. What was sequenced was blood. The J gene is TRBJ1-1, the V gene TRBV20-1; D is possibly TRBD1 (5 bases). The CDR3, as DNA: TGCAGTGCTAGGCCCTTGTTCGGGGGAGATGGGACTGAAGCTTTCTTT. It is translated as CSARPLFGGDGTEAFF.